A single TCR beta chain is shown here with its context. The antigen remains unidentified. The CDR3 sequence is 15 residues long. Trimming removed 5 bases from V and 2 bases from J, with 13 bases in between. CDR1 SEHNR and CDR2 FQNEAQ come from the germline V gene (reference sequence). The sample belongs to a study of cytomegalovirus exposure and HLA in healthy donors. The PCR contained 60 Vbeta and 13 Jbeta primers. The method was immunoSEQ multiplex PCR; TCRdb's version includes in-frame clones alone and lacks a portion of them. The sample contains around 130,000 clones, roughly three quarters of which appear only once. Study-wide points: In a later analysis, TCR association rates varied by HLA locus: DRB1 most, HLA-C fewest.

The receptor comes from a woman aged 35 to 49 in good health and CMV-seronegative. What was sequenced was PBMCs. The genes are TRBV7-9 and TRBJ1-5, with D perhaps matching TRBD1 (5 bases). The CDR3 bases are TGTGCCAGCAGCCTTGCTGGGGCCGGCAATCAGCCCCAGCATTTT. Translated: CASSLAGAGNQPQHF.